A selection of T cell receptor beta chains follows, all from one sample in a study of PD-1 blockade in classical Hodgkin lymphoma. Profiled with immunoSEQ multiplex PCR; TCRdb holds only in-frame clones, not every one. Here the sample spans tens of thousands of clones, around 71% being singletons. Source: peripheral blood mononuclear cells (PBMCs), taken at baseline. Source of these receptors: a human donor with classical Hodgkin lymphoma. Both conserved end residues are part of each CDR3. D genes are given only for firm matches. A row's size may be missing; if present it is once, few, many or a size class.

clone size | J gene | D gene | V gene | CDR3 DNA | CDR3 protein
few | TRBJ2-5 | TRBD2 | TRBV29-1 | TGCAGCGTCGCGGACCTAGCGGGAGCAGGGTCGTGGGAGACCCAGTACTTC | CSVADLAGAGSWETQYF
NA | TRBJ1-3 | TRBD1 | TRBV7-9 | TGTGCCAGCAGCCCTAGCCGACAGGGGATTGACACCATATATTTT | CASSPSRQGIDTIYF
NA | TRBJ2-1 | TRBD1 | TRBV4-1 | TGCGCCAGCAGCACTCAGCCCCCAGGGGGCGCGGGATTTGAGCAGTTCTTC | CASSTQPPGGAGFEQFF
few | TRBJ1-1 | NA | TRBV6-5 | TGTGCCAGCAGTTACGCTGGAGGAAGGGATGAAGCTTTCTTT | CASSYAGGRDEAFF
NA | TRBJ2-1 | NA | TRBV19 | TGTGCCAGTAACCCGACGGTAAACAATGAGCAGTTCTTC | CASNPTVNNEQFF
once | TRBJ2-1 | TRBD2 | TRBV5-1 | TGCGCCAGCAGCCCTAGCGGGGGAGATTACAATGAGCAGTTCTTC | CASSPSGGDYNEQFF
NA | TRBJ2-1 | NA | TRBV28 | TGTGCCAGCACCCCCGGCGGGGGCTTAATCAATGAGCAGTTCTTC | CASTPGGGLINEQFF
NA | TRBJ2-2 | NA | TRBV4-2 | TGTGCCAGCAGCCTGGGCGGGCTCGCCCTGAACACCGGGGAGCTGTTTTTT | CASSLGGLALNTGELFF
NA | TRBJ2-5 | NA | TRBV30 | TGTGCCTGGAGTAACCGAGGGGGTGAGACCCAGTACTTC | CAWSNRGGETQYF
NA | TRBJ1-3 | TRBD1 | TRBV7-2 | TGTGCCAGCAGCCCTGATTGGACAGGGACCTCTGGAAACACCATATATTTT | CASSPDWTGTSGNTIYF
NA | TRBJ2-7 | NA | TRBV2 | TGTGCCAGCGGTTACGGAGCGAGCTACGAGCAGTACTTC | CASGYGASYEQYF
NA | TRBJ1-1 | NA | TRBV14 | TGTGCCAGCAGCCAAGTCCGAGGTGGCACTGAAGCTTTCTTT | CASSQVRGGTEAFF
NA | TRBJ1-1 | NA | TRBV30 | TGTGCCTGGACAGGGCAGGGAAGCACTGAAGCTTTCTTT | CAWTGQGSTEAFF
NA | TRBJ1-2 | NA | TRBV15 | TGTGCCACCAGCAGAGATCGGGGGGGCGGCTACACCTTC | CATSRDRGGGYTF
NA | TRBJ1-5 | NA | TRBV7-4 | TGTGCCAGCAGCTTTTGGTCAGTTCTAAATCAGCCCCAGCATTTT | CASSFWSVLNQPQHF
few | TRBJ2-2 | NA | TRBV4-3 | TGCGCCAGCAGCCCCCCCGGACAGATGAACACCGGGGAGCTGTTTTTT | CASSPPGQMNTGELFF
NA | TRBJ2-1 | TRBD2 | TRBV5-1 | TGCGCCAGCAGCTGGGGGGGAGGTGGCTACAATGAGCAGTTCTTC | CASSWGGGGYNEQFF
NA | TRBJ2-7 | NA | TRBV6-5 | TGTGCCAGCAGTTTGAACTCCTACGAGCAGTACTTC | CASSLNSYEQYF
NA | TRBJ1-2 | NA | TRBV6-5 | TGTGCCAGCGGCCCGGACACGGAGAACTATGGCTACACCTTC | CASGPDTENYGYTF
few | TRBJ1-1 | NA | TRBV29-1 | TGCAGCGTTGAATCTGGGAATGAAGCTTTCTTT | CSVESGNEAFF
NA | TRBJ1-3 | NA | TRBV6-1 | TGTGCCAGCAGTCCGTATGGAAACACCATATATTTT | CASSPYGNTIYF
few | TRBJ2-5 | TRBD2 | TRBV9 | TGTGCCAGCAGCGTAGGCCCCTCTACGGGGGGAGAGACCCAGTACTTC | CASSVGPSTGGETQYF
NA | TRBJ2-3 | NA | TRBV28 | TGTGCCAGCAGTTTACGGTCACAAACTAAACAGGGTTCGAGCACAGATACGCAGTATTTT | CASSLRSQTKQGSSTDTQYF
NA | TRBJ2-2 | NA | TRBV29-1 | TGCAGCGTTGGGGTCGCGGGGAACACCGGGGAGCTGTTTTTT | CSVGVAGNTGELFF
NA | TRBJ1-6 | NA | TRBV4-3 | TGCGCCAGCAGCGCAAACCGAGGGCAGGTCGGGAATTCACCCCTCCACTTT | CASSANRGQVGNSPLHF
NA | TRBJ2-7 | TRBD1 | TRBV28 | TGTGCCAGCAGTCCCAACCGGGACAGAAACTACGAGCAGTACTTC | CASSPNRDRNYEQYF
few | TRBJ2-2 | NA | TRBV5-8 | TGTGCCAGCAGCCGGGCGGGTACCGGGATTCCGAACACCGGGGAGCTGTTTTTT | CASSRAGTGIPNTGELFF
NA | TRBJ2-2 | NA | TRBV18 | TGTGCCAGCTCAACGCAGGGGTCCCTGAACACCGGGGAGCTGTTTTTT | CASSTQGSLNTGELFF
medium-sized | TRBJ2-1 | TRBD2 | TRBV7-3 | TGTGCCAGCAGCTTATCGGGAGCGGGACCACAGTTCTTC | CASSLSGAGPQFF
NA | TRBJ2-7 | NA | TRBV2 | TGTGCCAGCAGTGAGGGGTACGGCACCCCGGAGCAGTACTTC | CASSEGYGTPEQYF
NA | TRBJ1-2 | NA | TRBV11-3 | TGTGCCAGCAGCTTAGATGGCAGTCACCTAAACTATGGCTACACCTTC | CASSLDGSHLNYGYTF
NA | TRBJ1-3 | NA | TRBV28 | TGTGCCAGCAGTCCGAGCTCTGGGACGGGACTCTCTGGAAACACCATATATTTT | CASSPSSGTGLSGNTIYF
NA | TRBJ2-5 | TRBD1 | TRBV4-3 | TGCGCCAGCGGCGACAGGGACCAAGAGACCCAGTACTTC | CASGDRDQETQYF
few | TRBJ2-2 | TRBD2 | TRBV9 | TGTGCCAGCAGCGTAGCTGGGAGCGGGAGTAACGGGGAGCTGTTTTTT | CASSVAGSGSNGELFF
NA | TRBJ2-5 | TRBD1 | TRBV27 | TGTGCCAGCAGTCTCTCTGGGACAGGCCGTTTAGGGACCCAGTACTTC | CASSLSGTGRLGTQYF
NA | TRBJ2-5 | NA | TRBV5-8 | TGTGCCAGCAGCTTGGAGGGTTTAAAGACCCAGTACTTC | CASSLEGLKTQYF
NA | TRBJ2-5 | TRBD2 | TRBV7-7 | TGTGCTAGCAGCTTGGGGCAAAGCGGGAGGGCCCGGGAGACCCAGTACTTC | CASSLGQSGRARETQYF
NA | TRBJ2-6 | TRBD1 | TRBV30 | TGTGCCGCATCGACAGGGGCTGGGGCCAACGTCCTGACTTTC | CAASTGAGANVLTF
NA | TRBJ2-2 | NA | TRBV7-9 | TGTGCCAGCGACGGGGCCCTAGAGTACACCGGGGAGCTGTTTTTT | CASDGALEYTGELFF
NA | TRBJ2-7 | TRBD1 | TRBV27 | TGTGCCAGCAGTTTAAACAGGGGCTACGAGCAGTACTTC | CASSLNRGYEQYF
NA | TRBJ2-3 | NA | TRBV9 | TGTGCCAGCAGCGTAGGCGGTAATCTAAATACGCAGTATTTT | CASSVGGNLNTQYF
NA | TRBJ2-3 | NA | TRBV9 | TGTGCCAGCAGCGTAGTATCCGGCATCCCAGGATTCAGTCCTAGCACAGATACGCAGTATTTT | CASSVVSGIPGFSPSTDTQYF
few | TRBJ2-7 | NA | TRBV19 | TGTGCCAGTCAAGAGAATCCCATATTCCCCTACGAGCAGTACTTC | CASQENPIFPYEQYF
NA | TRBJ1-4 | NA | TRBV29-1 | TGCAGCGTTGAACGGGAAGCGGGTGAAAAACTGTTTTTT | CSVEREAGEKLFF
few | TRBJ2-7 | NA | TRBV30 | TGTGCCTGGAGTACACCCTGGGAATCCCACGAGCAGTACTTC | CAWSTPWESHEQYF
few | TRBJ1-2 | NA | TRBV30 | TGTGCCTGGAGTGACTGGCCCGAGGGCTACACCTTC | CAWSDWPEGYTF
once | TRBJ2-5 | NA | TRBV7-9 | TGTGCCAGCAGCTTACAGGACTCCGAGGAGACCCAGTACTTC | CASSLQDSEETQYF
NA | TRBJ2-1 | NA | TRBV10-3 | TGTGCCATCAGGGCAGGGATGGGCAATGAGCAGTTCTTC | CAIRAGMGNEQFF
NA | TRBJ2-3 | NA | TRBV7-3 | TGTGCCAGCAGCCCCTGGGACTCAACAGATACGCAGTATTTT | CASSPWDSTDTQYF
NA | TRBJ1-2 | TRBD1 | TRBV14 | TGTGCCAGCAGCCCAGGCAGGGACAGAAACTATGGCTACACCTTC | CASSPGRDRNYGYTF
NA | TRBJ2-2 | NA | TRBV6-4 | TGTGCCAGCAGTGCTATTTTTCAGGACACCGGGGAGCTGTTTTTT | CASSAIFQDTGELFF